Listed below are T cell receptor beta chains from one sample, sequenced in a study of blood T cells in healthy people across ages. TCRdb passed the 5' RACE reads through MiXCR, listing each CDR3 protein once. The repertoire holds about 1.4 million distinct CDR3 sequences, with around 59% as singletons. The sample taken for sequencing was blood. The source of these receptors is a man in his late teens or twenties in good health. Both conserved end residues are part of each CDR3. Fields, in order: V gene, J gene, CDR3 length, D gene, clone size, CDR3 DNA, CDR3 protein. The D gene is left open where the match is weak. Not every row has a clone size; where given, it reads once, few, many or a size class.

TRBV2,TRBJ1-4,15,NA,NA,TGTGCCAGCACTCGGACGCAGACCTGGGGTGAAAAACTGTTTTTT,CASTRTQTWGEKLFF
TRBV20-1,TRBJ2-5,12,NA,NA,TGCAGCACGCTGGGTGGTGGAGAGACCCAGTACTTC,CSTLGGGETQYF
TRBV27,TRBJ2-1,15,TRBD2,NA,TGTGCCACCTCGGGACTAGCGGGATCAACTGGTGAGCAGTTCTTC,CATSGLAGSTGEQFF
TRBV28,TRBJ1-2,15,TRBD1,NA,TGTGCCAGCAGCAAACCGGGACAGGGGTTATATGGCTACACCTTC,CASSKPGQGLYGYTF
TRBV25-1,TRBJ2-5,13,NA,few,TGTGCCAGCAGTGAAATGCGGGAAGAGACCCAGTACTTC,CASSEMREETQYF
TRBV29-1,TRBJ1-1,10,NA,NA,TGCAGCGTTGGAACTGGAGAAGCTTTCTTT,CSVGTGEAFF
TRBV20-1,TRBJ1-2,11,NA,NA,TGCAGTGCGGAACCAGGGAATGGCTACACCTTC,CSAEPGNGYTF
TRBV28,TRBJ2-6,22,TRBD1,NA,TGTGCCAGCAGCTCCTCCGGGACAGGGGGTGATTTTTTCTTGGCTGGGGCCAACGTCCTGACTTTC,CASSSSGTGGDFFLAGANVLTF
TRBV14,TRBJ1-6,16,NA,once,TGTGCCAGCAGTCCGGACAGCCGCTCCTATAATTCACCCCTCCACTTT,CASSPDSRSYNSPLHF
TRBV4-1,TRBJ2-3,14,NA,few,TGCGCCAGCAGCCAAGATAAGGGGACAAATACGCAGTATTTT,CASSQDKGTNTQYF
TRBV20-1,TRBJ2-5,11,NA,NA,TGCAGTGCAGCCCGAAGGGAGACCCAGTACTTC,CSAARRETQYF
TRBV29-1,TRBJ1-1,17,TRBD1,NA,TGCAGCGTTCAGCCCCCGGGACAGGTAGGGTCGGGCACTGAAGCTTTCTTT,CSVQPPGQVGSGTEAFF
TRBV7-9,TRBJ2-3,17,NA,NA,TGTGCCAGCAGCCACCCCGCCCAAGGGATCCTCACAGATACGCAGTATTTT,CASSHPAQGILTDTQYF
TRBV7-9,TRBJ2-1,15,NA,few,TGTGCCAGCAGCTGGGACACCGCCTTGATGGGTGAGCAGTTCTTC,CASSWDTALMGEQFF
TRBV14,TRBJ1-6,17,NA,NA,TGTGGCAGCAGCCAACTCGGCCGGGACTCCTATAATTCACCCCTCCACTTT,CGSSQLGRDSYNSPLHF
TRBV9,TRBJ2-1,13,TRBD2,NA,TGTGCCAGCAGCATAGCGGGGTGGTATGAGCAGTTCTTC,CASSIAGWYEQFF
TRBV4-1,TRBJ2-4,15,TRBD2,NA,TGCGCCAGCAGCCAAGATCAGGCTAGCGGGAGGCGGCAGTACTTC,CASSQDQASGRRQYF
TRBV2,TRBJ2-1,13,TRBD2,once,TGTGCCAGCTGGGCGGGAGGGCCTTGTGAGCAGTTCTTC,CASWAGGPCEQFF
TRBV5-1,TRBJ2-3,15,TRBD2,NA,TGCGCCAGCAGCCGCAGCGGGGGACTAACAGATACGCAGTATTTT,CASSRSGGLTDTQYF
TRBV19,TRBJ2-7,13,NA,NA,TGTGCCAGTAGTATGCTTACTTTTTACGAGCAGTACTTC,CASSMLTFYEQYF
TRBV28,TRBJ2-1,16,NA,NA,TGTGCCAGCAGTCCTCAGACACCGAGCTCCTACAATGAGCAGTTCTTC,CASSPQTPSSYNEQFF
TRBV20-1,TRBJ2-7,15,TRBD2,NA,TGCAGTGCTAGCAGACTAGCGGGGGGCATCTACGAGCAGTACTTC,CSASRLAGGIYEQYF